This T cell receptor (beta chain) was found in a study of blood T cell repertoires in COVID-19. The table lists this clone with a few counts. CDR1 is LNHDA and CDR2 is SQIVND in the germline V gene (reference sequence). The CDR3 contains 16 residues. J lost 4 bases, V lost 10 bases, and 14 bases had no gene match. Per the original methods: Estimation of nucleated cell counts was performed using reference gene primer amplification. Sequencing used immunoSEQ multiplex PCR; TCRdb keeps in-frame clones, though not all of them. The V and J calls and the clone size are those of that table, but D and trimming were determined from the DNA. Found here are about 160,000 clones, over 80% of them singletons; the top ten hold roughly 9.5%.

This sequence was found in a woman aged 80 or older with active or convalescent COVID-19. The chain carries TRBV19 and TRBJ2-2, with TRBD1 identical over 8 bases. The material sequenced was peripheral blood. In nucleotides, the CDR3 is TGTGCCACTTACCCCGACAGGGGTGGTGTCACCGGGGAGCTGTTTTTT. Translation: CATYPDRGGVTGELFF.